The next 26 T cell receptor beta chains were all read from a single sample in a study of cytomegalovirus exposure and HLA in healthy donors. The PCR was carried out with 60 Vbeta primers and 13 Jbeta primers. The assay was immunoSEQ multiplex PCR, and TCRdb's table has in-frame clones only and misses some. The table records some 140,000 clones, 70% to 85% of them present only once. The specimen was PBMCs. Receptor source: a woman in her forties or fifties in good health and CMV-seropositive.

J is TRBJ2-7 and V is TRBV15, with TRBD1 matching over 9 bases. The junction had 9 bases not matched to a gene; V was cut back by 5 bases and J by 7 bases. This CDR3 spans 14 amino acids. Looked up from germline, CDR1 is LNHNV and CDR2 is YYDKDF (reference sequence). The CDR3 sequence is CATSGRDRAIEQYF. The CDR3 DNA sequence: TGTGCCACCAGCGGCCGGGACAGGGCGATAGAGCAGTACTTC.

J is TRBJ2-7 and V is TRBV18; no definite D call. V lost 2 bases, J lost 6 bases, and 17 bases lay in between. This CDR3 has 15 residues. CDR1 is KGHSH and CDR2 is LQKENI in the germline V gene. The CDR3 sequence: CASSPFKNSPGEQYF. The CDR3 DNA reads as TGTGCCAGCTCACCATTCAAGAACTCCCCCGGCGAGCAGTACTTC.

This clone was recorded once. The chain couples TRBV30 to TRBJ2-7; D is uncertain. Germline V gene sequence: CDR1 GTSNPN, CDR2 SVGIG (reference sequence). The CDR3 length is 13 residues. V was trimmed by 4 bases and J by 3 bases, leaving 13 bases between them. The CDR3 spells CAWKAGRFYEQYF. In DNA form, the CDR3 reads TGTGCCTGGAAGGCAGGTCGGTTCTACGAGCAGTACTTC.

This chain connects TRBV6-4 to TRBJ2-2, with D possibly being TRBD1 (6 bases). V gave up 5 bases and J gave up 4 bases, with 11 bases separating them. CDR1 is MRHNA and CDR2 is SNTAGT in the germline V gene. The CDR3 length is 14 residues. CDR3 nucleotide sequence: TGTGCCAGCAGTCCCCAGGACAGCACCGGGGAGCTGTTTTTT. Translated, it gives CASSPQDSTGELFF.

The chain couples TRBV30 to TRBJ2-7; no clear D gene. The CDR3 consists of 13 residues. Germline CDR1 and CDR2: GTSNPN and SVGIG (reference sequence). Trimming removed 2 bases from V and 2 bases from J, with 10 bases in between. The CDR3 reads CAWSPGTTYEQYF. The CDR3 coding sequence is TGTGCCTGGAGTCCGGGTACTACCTACGAGCAGTACTTC.

This clone was seen a handful of times. The rearrangement uses TRBV19 and TRBJ2-2, with TRBD2 identical over 12 bases. The V and J ends lost 1 base and 3 bases, in that order; junction bases with no gene match: 0. CDR3 length: 16 residues. The germline V gene has CDR1 LNHDA and CDR2 SQIVND (reference sequence). The CDR3 nucleotides are TGTGCCAGTAGTATAGGACTAGCGGGGGACACCGGGGAGCTGTTTTTT. It specifies CASSIGLAGDTGELFF.

This chain joins TRBV18 and TRBJ1-2, with D perhaps matching TRBD1 (6 bases). The V end lost 2 bases, the J end lost 3 bases, and 10 bases lay between the germline ends. Germline CDR1 KGHSH, CDR2 LQKENI. The CDR3 runs 14 residues. This CDR3 reads CASSPAGGYYGYTF. For the CDR3, the DNA is TGTGCCAGCTCACCAGCGGGGGGCTACTATGGCTACACCTTC.

The chain has TRBV5-1 and TRBJ2-3, with 11 bases identical to TRBD2. The V segment lost 4 bases and the J segment 3 bases; nucleotides outside the gene matches: 4. This CDR3 has 15 amino acids. Germline CDR1 SGHRS, CDR2 YFSETQ. DNA for the CDR3: TGCGCCAGCAGCATAGCGGGAGGGGAGACAGATACGCAGTATTTT. Amino acids: CASSIAGGETDTQYF.

The chain combines TRBV30 with TRBJ1-2; a possible D gene is TRBD1 (6 bases). The germline V gene has CDR1 GTSNPN and CDR2 SVGIG (reference sequence). The ends were cut back, 8 bases at V and 1 base at J, with 17 bases in the middle. There are 14 residues in the CDR3. Here the CDR3 reads CARSRDTNNYGYTF. The CDR3 nucleotides read TGTGCCCGTAGCCGGGACACAAATAACTATGGCTACACCTTC.

The V and J genes are TRBV7-9 and TRBJ1-4; D ambiguous. The CDR3 sequence is 10 residues long. In germline, CDR1 is SEHNR, CDR2 FQNEAQ (reference sequence). Deletions cut 5 bases from V and 8 bases from J, with 3 bases between. The CDR3 loop is CASSREKLFF. CDR3 in DNA: TGTGCCAGCAGCCGGGAAAAACTGTTTTTT.

The V and J genes are TRBV6-1 and TRBJ1-3, with 7 bases matching TRBD1. This CDR3 comprises 15 residues. V lost 4 bases and J lost 3; bases outside the gene matches: 6. Looked up from germline, CDR1 is MNHNS and CDR2 is SASEGT. The CDR3 sequence is CASSGLTGFGNTIYF. The DNA of the CDR3 is TGTGCCAGCAGTGGATTGACAGGGTTTGGAAACACCATATATTTT.

V usage is TRBV7-3 and J usage is TRBJ2-2; D unclear. Trimming shortened V by 5 bases and J by 5 bases, and 15 bases separated the two germline ends. The CDR3 has 15 residues. Looked up from germline, CDR1 is SGHTA and CDR2 is FQGTGA. The CDR3 loop is CASSLGPRGTGELFF. DNA of the CDR3: TGTGCCAGCAGCCTGGGCCCGCGTGGGACCGGGGAGCTGTTTTTT.

This clone occurred once. V gene TRBV11-2 combines with J gene TRBJ2-3; 9 positions agree with TRBD1. V shed 4 bases and J 4 bases; nucleotides not matched to a gene: 6. The CDR3 is made up of 15 amino acids. The germline CDR1 and CDR2 sequences are SGHAT and FQNNGV. Written as DNA, the CDR3 is TGTGCCAGCAGCTCCCGGACAGGGGATTCAGATACGCAGTATTTT. Amino acid sequence: CASSSRTGDSDTQYF.

The V and J genes are TRBV10-3 and TRBJ2-2, with TRBD1 matching over 9 bases. Trimming took 2 bases from V and 7 from J; bases not matched to a gene: 8. Germline V lookup: CDR1 ENHRY, CDR2 SYGVKD. The CDR3 contains 16 residues. CDR3: CAISEGTGQGNGELFF. CDR3 nucleotides: TGTGCCATCAGTGAGGGAACGGGACAGGGAAACGGGGAGCTGTTTTTT.

The V gene is TRBV7-6, the J gene TRBJ2-3; TRBD1 matches 7 bases. This CDR3 is 13 amino acids long. Germline loops: CDR1 SGHVS, CDR2 FNYEAQ. The V segment lost 5 bases and the J segment 5 bases; nucleotides outside the gene matches: 4. CDR3 DNA: TGTGCCAGCAGCACAGACAGGGAAGATACGCAGTATTTT. Protein sequence: CASSTDREDTQYF.

The chain links TRBV19 to TRBJ2-1; the match to TRBD2 covers 11 bases. This CDR3 is built from 17 residues. Trimming removed 4 bases from V and 5 bases from J; junction bases left unmatched: 10. The germline CDR1 and CDR2 sequences are LNHDA and SQIVND (reference sequence). In DNA, the CDR3 is TGTGCCAGTAGTAGGCACAGGGGGACTAGCGGAGACAATGAGCAGTTCTTC. Protein: CASSRHRGTSGDNEQFF.

This chain links TRBV9 with TRBJ2-5; 8 nucleotides line up with TRBD2. V shed 6 bases, J shed 2 bases, and the junction held 6 bases outside the gene matches. CDR3 length equals 14 residues. The germline V gene encodes CDR1 SGDLS and CDR2 YYNGEE. CDR3 in amino acids: CASKGSGDQETQYF. CDR3 bases: TGTGCCAGCAAGGGTAGCGGGGATCAAGAGACCCAGTACTTC.

The chain recombines TRBV5-1 with TRBJ1-4; tentative D call: TRBD1 (5 bases). CDR1 SGHRS and CDR2 YFSETQ come from the germline V gene. Trimming stripped 2 bases from V and 4 bases from J, with 9 bases between. The length of the CDR3 is 14 residues. The CDR3 DNA reads TGCGCCAGCAGCTTCCGGGGGATTAATGAAAAACTGTTTTTT. Translated, it gives CASSFRGINEKLFF.

This chain joins TRBV5-4 and TRBJ2-5, with TRBD1 matching 10 bases. With the DNA end fitting TRBJ2-7 better, the J assignment may be wrong. Germline V lookup: CDR1 SGHNT, CDR2 YYREEE (reference sequence). The CDR3 is 14 amino acids. The CDR3 DNA reads TGTGCCAGCAGCCTCGGGACAGGGGTCTACGAGCAGTACTTC. This gives the protein CASSLGTGVYEQYF.

This chain uses TRBV7-2 with TRBJ1-5; 7 bases map to TRBD1. Germline V gene sequence: CDR1 SGHTA, CDR2 FQGNSA. This CDR3 has 14 amino acids. Trimming at V came to 6 bases and at J to 9 bases, leaving 11 bases not matched to a gene. CDR3 in amino acids: CASSSDRSPGPQHF. CDR3 nucleotides: TGTGCCAGCAGTTCGGACAGGTCCCCGGGGCCCCAGCATTTT.

The gene calls are TRBV18 and TRBJ1-3; D may be TRBD1 (6 bases). The length of the CDR3 is 16 residues. Germline V gene data show CDR1 as KGHSH and CDR2 as LQKENI. Trimming took 4 bases from V and 0 from J, leaving 13 bases between them. CDR3 in amino acids: CASSQRQARSGNTIYF. The DNA of the CDR3 is TGTGCCAGCTCACAACGACAGGCCCGCTCTGGAAACACCATATATTTT.

The genes are TRBV29-1 and TRBJ1-2; 9 positions agree with TRBD1. The CDR3 runs 13 residues. Per the germline V gene, CDR1 is SQVTM and CDR2 is ANQGSEA. With 3 bases clipped from V and 4 bases from J, the junction kept 3 bases outside the gene matches. CDR3 protein: CSVDMDRGYGYTF. CDR3 DNA sequence: TGCAGCGTTGATATGGACAGGGGCTATGGCTACACCTTC.

The V gene is TRBV19, the J gene TRBJ1-5; possible D gene TRBD1, 6 bases. Trimming cost V 1 base and J 5 bases, with 15 bases left between them. CDR1 LNHDA and CDR2 SQIVND come from the germline V gene (reference sequence). The length of the CDR3 is 16 residues. The CDR3 loop reads CASSIGFQGKDQPQHF. The CDR3 nucleotides are TGTGCCAGTAGTATAGGGTTCCAGGGGAAGGATCAGCCCCAGCATTTT. Full variable domain (rest looked up from reference TRBV19 and TRBJ1-5): DGGITQSPKYLFRKEGQNVTLSCEQNLNHDAMYWYRQDPGQGLRLIYYSQIVNDFQKGDIAEGYSVSREKKESFPLTVTSAQKNPTAFYLCASSIGFQGKDQPQHFGDGTRLSIL.

CDR3 coding DNA: TGTGCCAGCAGTGAACAGGCTCAATCATCCTACGAGCAGTACTTC. Its protein product is CASSEQAQSSYEQYF. This sequence joins TRBV6-1 and TRBJ2-7; the D is unclear. CDR3 length: 15 residues. Germline V gene data show CDR1 as MNHNS and CDR2 as SASEGT. With 2 bases removed from V and 1 base from J, the gap between germline ends came to 12 bases.

V usage is TRBV7-2 and J usage is TRBJ1-2; D is unclear. Between the trimmed V and J ends, which lost 1 base and 6 bases, there was a span of 6 bases. There are 12 residues in the CDR3. CDR1 is SGHTA, CDR2 FQGNSA, per germline. CDR3 sequence: CASSLGVDGYTF. CDR3 sequence (DNA): TGTGCCAGCAGCTTAGGAGTGGATGGCTACACCTTC.

The chain joins TRBV4-1 to TRBJ2-6; the D is unclear. CDR1 and CDR2 (germline): MGHRA, YSYEKL. The V end was cut by 4 bases, the J end by 0 bases, with 7 bases between. The CDR3 extends over 15 amino acids. The CDR3 reads CASSPVGSGANVLTF. The CDR3 region has the DNA TGCGCCAGCAGCCCCGTCGGCTCTGGGGCCAACGTCCTGACTTTC.